This passage covers 29 T cell receptor beta chains from one sample sequenced in a study of T cells of healthy individuals. TCRdb called the 5' RACE reads again in MiXCR, with one record for every CDR3 protein. The sample lists about 53,000 distinct CDR3 sequences; roughly 14% were seen once. These receptor sequences come from a human donor in good health.

The chain couples TRBV6-2 or TRBV6-3 to TRBJ2-1; no firm D call. V was clipped by 2 bases and J by 11 bases, with 10 bases between them. CDR1 and CDR2 from the germline V gene are MNHEY and SVGEGT. There are 12 residues in the CDR3. The CDR3 region is CASSYRDLKQFF. Here the CDR3 DNA reads TGTGCCAGCAGTTACCGTGACCTTAAGCAGTTCTTC.

This clonotype was found many times. This sequence joins TRBV9 and TRBJ1-2, with 11 bases fitting TRBD1. Germline loops: CDR1 SGDLS, CDR2 YYNGEE. The V and J ends lost 0 bases and 5 bases, in that order; junction bases with no gene match: 3. This CDR3 contains 15 residues. The CDR3 loop reads CASSVGGTGGYGYTF. Here the CDR3 DNA reads TGTGCCAGCAGCGTAGGAGGGACAGGGGGATATGGCTACACCTTC.

This clonotype was detected only a few times. This rearrangement joins TRBV6-1 to TRBJ2-6; the D is unclear. The CDR3 covers 16 residues. The germline V gene has CDR1 MNHNS and CDR2 SASEGT. Deletions cut 4 bases from V and 0 bases from J, with 10 bases between. In nucleotides, the CDR3 is TGTGCCAGCAGTGGGAGTCTCATCTCTGGGGCCAACGTCCTGACTTTC. Amino acids: CASSGSLISGANVLTF.

This clonotype was recorded many times. The chain joins TRBV12-5 to TRBJ1-2, with D possibly matching TRBD1 (6 bases). CDR3 size: 12 residues. Germline V lookup: CDR1 LGHNT, CDR2 FRNRAP. With 3 bases removed from V and 9 bases from J, the gap between germline ends came to 11 bases. The CDR3: CASGFEGGSYTF. In DNA, the CDR3 is TGTGCTAGTGGTTTTGAAGGGGGAAGCTACACCTTC.

The chain couples TRBV6-5 to TRBJ2-3, with unresolved D. The germline CDR1 and CDR2 sequences are MNHEY and SVGAGI. The CDR3 runs to 15 residues. Trimming took 2 bases from V and 1 from J, leaving 10 bases between them. As DNA, the CDR3 is TGTGCCAGCAGTTACCTACGAGCACGCACAGATACGCAGTATTTT. It codes for CASSYLRARTDTQYF.

Many counts were recorded for this clonotype. This rearrangement joins TRBV19 to TRBJ1-5; no reliable D call. CDR1 is LNHDA and CDR2 is SQIVND in the germline V gene (reference sequence). The CDR3 has 13 amino acids. Trimming cost V 6 bases and J 0 bases, with 6 bases left between them. CDR3 residues: CASSADSNQPQHF. CDR3 bases: TGTGCCAGTAGCGCCGATAGCAATCAGCCCCAGCATTTT.

The rearrangement links TRBV6-5 to TRBJ2-7, with 8 bases that match TRBD1. Germline values: CDR1 MNHEY, CDR2 SVGAGI. The V gene end was trimmed by 5 bases and the J gene end by 0 bases; junction bases not matched to a gene: 6. The CDR3 runs 15 residues. CDR3 sequence: CASSPDREASYEQYF. The CDR3 bases are TGTGCCAGCAGTCCGGACAGGGAGGCCTCCTACGAGCAGTACTTC.

The CDR3 region is CASSEGGHTEAFF. The CDR3 DNA follows: TGTGCCAGCAGCGAGGGGGGGCACACTGAAGCTTTCTTT. J is TRBJ1-1 and V is TRBV13, with D possibly being TRBD1 (6 bases). Germline CDR1 and CDR2: PRHDT and FYEKMQ (reference sequence). Trimming stripped 5 bases from V and 3 bases from J, with 10 bases between. The CDR3 covers 13 residues.

The chain couples TRBV30 to TRBJ2-3, with TRBD1 matching 7 bases. Germline assignment: CDR1 GTSNPN and CDR2 SVGIG (reference sequence). This CDR3 is 17 amino acids long. V shed 0 bases and J 0 bases; nucleotides not matched to a gene: 9. CDR3 bases: TGTGCCTGGAGTGTAATCAGGGGGTTTGCTAGCACAGATACGCAGTATTTT. Translating it yields CAWSVIRGFASTDTQYF.

The sample holds many counts of this clonotype. The rearrangement uses TRBV18 and TRBJ2-3; D not resolved. Trimming pared 3 bases from V and 6 bases from J, leaving 4 bases between. The CDR3 is 11 residues long. CDR1 and CDR2 (germline): KGHSH, LQKENI. The CDR3 loop reads CASSPSDTQYF. The CDR3 DNA sequence: TGTGCCAGCTCACCTAGTGATACGCAGTATTTT.

The table lists this clonotype with many counts. This chain uses TRBV6-6 with TRBJ2-1; a weak D match, TRBD2 (6 bases). The CDR3 contains 12 residues. The V gene lost 2 bases and the J gene lost 7 bases, with 6 bases spanning the gap. Germline values: CDR1 MNHNY, CDR2 SVGAGI (reference sequence). CDR3 nucleotides: TGTGCCAGCAGTTACGGGGGGAATGAGCAGTTCTTC. It encodes CASSYGGNEQFF.

The V and J genes are TRBV9 and TRBJ2-3; D is possibly TRBD1 (5 bases). This CDR3 comprises 17 residues. The germline V and J ends were trimmed by 3 bases and 4 bases, with 21 bases remaining between them. Looked up from germline, CDR1 is SGDLS and CDR2 is YYNGEE. This chain's CDR3 is CASSAPRSQGFADTQYF. The CDR3 DNA reads TGTGCCAGCAGCGCCCCGCGGAGCCAGGGCTTCGCAGATACGCAGTATTTT.

The chain employs TRBV12-3 or TRBV12-4 and TRBJ2-5; 8 bases are shared with TRBD1. Trimming removed 3 bases from V and 1 base from J; junction bases left unmatched: 1. There are 14 residues in the CDR3. The CDR3 region is CASSFTGGQETQYF. The CDR3 DNA sequence: TGTGCCAGCAGTTTCACAGGGGGCCAAGAGACCCAGTACTTC.

Many counts were recorded for this clonotype. The V gene is TRBV7-6, the J gene TRBJ2-7; TRBD1 might be the D (5 bases). V lost 2 bases and J 0 bases, leaving 14 bases between the germline ends. This CDR3 contains 16 residues. The germline gives CDR1 SGHVS, CDR2 FNYEAQ. The DNA of the CDR3 is TGTGCCAGCAGCTTAAAACGGCCAGGGAACTCCTACGAGCAGTACTTC. Encoded protein: CASSLKRPGNSYEQYF.

V is TRBV11-2 and J is TRBJ2-3; TRBD2 might be the D (5 bases). This CDR3 contains 13 residues. Looked up from germline, CDR1 is SGHAT and CDR2 is FQNNGV. V lost 2 bases, J lost 5 bases, and 8 bases lay in between. This chain's CDR3 is CASSLRTLDTQYF. CDR3 coding DNA: TGTGCCAGCAGCTTACGGACTTTAGATACGCAGTATTTT.

This clonotype was detected a few times. The chain couples TRBV29-1 to TRBJ1-5; TRBD1 agrees at 8 bases. Germline-derived CDR1 and CDR2 are SQVTM and ANQGSEA. J lost 7 bases, V lost 5 bases, and 7 bases had no gene match. This CDR3 has 13 residues. The CDR3 loop is CSVSRGQGQPQHF. The CDR3 DNA reads TGCAGCGTTTCCAGGGGGCAGGGACAGCCCCAGCATTTT.

The sample holds a few counts of this clonotype. This chain links TRBV15 with TRBJ1-2, with a possible D match to TRBD1 (5 bases). This CDR3 comprises 13 residues. Germline V gives CDR1 LNHNV, CDR2 YYDKDF (reference sequence). Trimming took off 0 bases at V and 7 bases at J, with 9 bases between the two ends. This chain's CDR3 is CATSRDARGGYTF. CDR3 in DNA: TGTGCCACCAGCAGAGATGCGAGGGGTGGCTACACCTTC.

This clonotype appeared many times. V and J are TRBV29-1 and TRBJ1-3; no firm D call. The CDR3 spans 14 residues. Germline CDR1 and CDR2: SQVTM and ANQGSEA. V was cut by 2 bases and J by 9 bases, with 17 bases left in between. CDR3 nucleotides: TGCAGCGTTGAATCCGGGGTTCGCCACGGCACCATATATTTT. Amino acid sequence: CSVESGVRHGTIYF.

The J gene is TRBJ2-7, the V gene TRBV20-1; D not resolved. Between the trimmed V and J ends, which lost 3 bases and 0 bases, there was a span of 6 bases. Germline V gene lookup returns CDR1 DFQATT and CDR2 SNEGSKA (reference sequence). The CDR3 has 12 amino acids. The DNA for the CDR3 is TGCAGTGCTAGCGGTAACTCCTACGAGCAGTACTTC. Protein sequence: CSASGNSYEQYF.

This clonotype was picked up many times. J is TRBJ2-1 and V is TRBV20-1; 9 nucleotides match TRBD2. V was pared by 5 bases and J by 4 bases, with 12 bases of the junction left unmatched. Germline V gene lookup returns CDR1 DFQATT and CDR2 SNEGSKA (reference sequence). This CDR3 comprises 16 residues. CDR3 in DNA: TGCAGTGCTGGCGCGACTAGCGGAGGAAGATACAATGAGCAGTTCTTC. Its translation is CSAGATSGGRYNEQFF.

This clonotype is deemed medium-sized (0.01 to 0.1%). DNA for the CDR3: TGTGCCAGCAGCCGCCGCGGGACAGCCAAAGATGGCTACACCTTC. This gives the protein CASSRRGTAKDGYTF. The gene calls are TRBV3-1 and TRBJ1-2; TRBD1 matches at 7 bases. Per germline, CDR1 LGHDT and CDR2 YNNKEL (reference sequence). The CDR3 is made up of 15 amino acids. The ends lost 4 bases at V and 6 bases at J; junction bases unmatched: 11. Full variable domain (outside the CDR3, taken from reference TRBV3-1 and TRBJ1-2): DTAVSQTPKYLVTQMGNDKSIKCEQNLGHDTMYWYKQDSKKFLKIMFSYNNKELIINETVPNRFSPKSPDKAHLNLHINSLELGDSAVYFCASSRRGTAKDGYTFGSGTRLTVV.

This rearrangement joins TRBV3-1 to TRBJ2-5, with unresolved D. Germline V gene sequence: CDR1 LGHDT, CDR2 YNNKEL (reference sequence). V lost 6 bases and J 2 bases, leaving 13 bases between the germline ends. This CDR3 is 14 amino acids long. In DNA form, the CDR3 reads TGTGCCAGCAGTTACTCCGTATCTCAAGAGACCCAGTACTTC. It specifies CASSYSVSQETQYF.

There are many counts of this clonotype. This chain connects TRBV9 to TRBJ1-5; D unresolved. Germline-derived CDR1 and CDR2 are SGDLS and YYNGEE. The CDR3 covers 15 residues. Deletions cut 7 bases from V and 5 bases from J, with 19 bases between. CDR3 residues: CASGRTSSGDQPQHF. Written as DNA, the CDR3 is TGTGCCAGCGGTCGGACGTCCTCCGGGGATCAGCCCCAGCATTTT.

The CDR3 reads CASSLDPAGFNEQFF. The CDR3 DNA reads TGTGCCAGCAGCTTGGATCCAGCGGGCTTCAATGAGCAGTTCTTC. The V gene is TRBV5-4, the J gene TRBJ2-1; weak D call: TRBD2 (6 bases). The CDR3 has 15 residues. Per germline, CDR1 SGHNT and CDR2 YYREEE (reference sequence). The V end was cut by 0 bases, the J end by 6 bases, with 13 bases between. Supplemented by reference TRBV5-4 and TRBJ2-1, the full variable domain reads ETGVTQSPTHLIKTRGQQVTLRCSSQSGHNTVSWYQQALGQGPQFIFQYYREEENGRGNFPPRFSGLQFPNYSSELNVNALELDDSALYLCASSLDPAGFNEQFFGPGTRLTVL.

This clonotype was seen repeatedly, ten times or more. The chain links TRBV4-1 to TRBJ2-3; 7 nucleotides agree with TRBD2. Germline-derived CDR1 and CDR2 are MGHRA and YSYEKL. The CDR3 covers 16 residues. V was clipped by 0 bases and J by 4 bases; unmatched bases: 7. The CDR3 sequence: CASSQDLRGSPDTQYF. Here the CDR3 DNA reads TGCGCCAGCAGCCAAGACTTGCGGGGGAGCCCAGATACGCAGTATTTT.

This chain uses TRBV29-1 with TRBJ1-4; D may be TRBD1 (5 bases). Germline V gives CDR1 SQVTM, CDR2 ANQGSEA. The CDR3 extends over 14 amino acids. Trimming shortened V by 6 bases and J by 8 bases, and 19 bases separated the two germline ends. The CDR3: CSVTSLGAEEKLFF. In DNA, the CDR3 is TGCAGCGTAACCTCGTTAGGGGCAGAAGAAAAACTGTTTTTT.

Notes on this clonotype: Just one base apart from a much larger clone, this may be a read error. The J gene is TRBJ2-3, the V gene TRBV5-1; 11 nucleotides agree with TRBD2. J lost 1 base, V lost 4 bases, and 2 bases had no gene match. Germline V lookup: CDR1 SGHRS, CDR2 YFSETQ. The CDR3 is 15 amino acids. The chain's CDR3 is CASSHSGGGTDTQYF. The CDR3 region has the DNA TGCGCCAGCAGCCATAGCGGGGGGGGCACAGATACGCAGTATTTT.

This clonotype occurred a few times. The rearrangement joins TRBV12-3 or TRBV12-4 to TRBJ2-1; 7 bases match TRBD2. This CDR3 has 16 residues. The V gene end was trimmed by 2 bases and the J gene end by 3 bases; junction bases not matched to a gene: 7. DNA of the CDR3: TGTGCCAGCAGTTTATTTGGCGGGAGTCTCTACAATGAGCAGTTCTTC. This translates into CASSLFGGSLYNEQFF.

The V and J genes are TRBV12-3 or TRBV12-4 and TRBJ2-2, with 8 positions matching TRBD2. With 6 bases clipped from V and 4 bases from J, the junction kept 7 bases outside the gene matches. The CDR3 runs 15 residues. Here the CDR3 reads CASSWELAVTGELFF. CDR3 in DNA: TGTGCCAGCAGCTGGGAACTAGCGGTCACCGGGGAGCTGTTTTTT.